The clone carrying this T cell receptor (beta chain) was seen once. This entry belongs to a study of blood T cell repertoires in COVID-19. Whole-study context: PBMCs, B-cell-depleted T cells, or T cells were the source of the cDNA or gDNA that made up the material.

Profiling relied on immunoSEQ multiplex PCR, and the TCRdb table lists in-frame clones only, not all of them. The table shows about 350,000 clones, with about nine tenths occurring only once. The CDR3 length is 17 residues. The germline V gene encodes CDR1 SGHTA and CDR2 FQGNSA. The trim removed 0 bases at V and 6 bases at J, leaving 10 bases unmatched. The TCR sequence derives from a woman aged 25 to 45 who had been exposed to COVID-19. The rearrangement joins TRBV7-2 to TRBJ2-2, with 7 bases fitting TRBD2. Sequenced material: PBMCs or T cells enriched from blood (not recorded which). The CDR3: CASSLAQGGSFSGELFF. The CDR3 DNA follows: TGTGCCAGCAGCTTAGCGCAGGGCGGGAGTTTCTCCGGGGAGCTGTTTTTT.